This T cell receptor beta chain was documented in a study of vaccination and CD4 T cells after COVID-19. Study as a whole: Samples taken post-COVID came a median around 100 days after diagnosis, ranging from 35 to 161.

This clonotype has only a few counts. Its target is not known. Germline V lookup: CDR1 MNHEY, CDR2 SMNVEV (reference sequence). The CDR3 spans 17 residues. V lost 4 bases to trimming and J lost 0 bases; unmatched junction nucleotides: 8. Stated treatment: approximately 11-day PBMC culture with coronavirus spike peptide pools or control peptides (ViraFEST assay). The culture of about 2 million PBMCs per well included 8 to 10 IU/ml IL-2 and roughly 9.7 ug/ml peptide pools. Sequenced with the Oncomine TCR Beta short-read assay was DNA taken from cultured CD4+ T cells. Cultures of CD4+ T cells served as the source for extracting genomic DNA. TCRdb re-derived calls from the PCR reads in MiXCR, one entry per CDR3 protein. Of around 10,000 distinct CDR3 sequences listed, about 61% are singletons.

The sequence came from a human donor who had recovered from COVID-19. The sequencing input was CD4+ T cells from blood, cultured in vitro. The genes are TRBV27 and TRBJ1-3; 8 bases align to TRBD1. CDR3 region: CASSSRTGITSGNTIYF. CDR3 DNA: TGTGCCAGCAGTTCGCGGACAGGGATTACCTCTGGAAACACCATATATTTT.